The source of this T cell receptor (beta chain) is a study of blood T cells in healthy people across ages. The study, taken as a whole, reports: Compared with aged donors, long-lived donors showed fewer expanded clones, suggesting selection.

Extraction yielded at least 5 micrograms of total RNA per sample. Regarding this clonotype: Its antigen is as yet unknown. A read error may explain this, as a much larger clone is one base away.

For the second PCR, which ran for roughly 7 to 11 cycles, a sample-barcoded 5' primer and a J-beta primer mix were used. TCRdb recomputed calls from the 5' RACE reads with MiXCR, one row per CDR3 protein. The table has 1.5 million to 2 million distinct CDR3 sequences, 28% seen once. V dropped 4 bases and J dropped 2 bases, with 14 bases sitting between them. This CDR3 contains 15 residues. CDR1 and CDR2 from the germline V gene are SGHRS and YFSETQ. This TCR was sampled from a woman aged 25 to 45 in good health. This rearrangement joins TRBV5-1 to TRBJ2-3; D is undetermined. Sequencing input: blood. The CDR3 protein is CASSPRTPNTDTQYF. CDR3 DNA sequence: TGCGCCAGCAGCCCGAGGACGCCGAACACAGATACGCAGTATTTT.